The following is a T cell receptor (beta chain) sequence with its context. Its antigen is as yet unknown. Roughly 210 ng DNA, about 30,000 T cell genomes, went into each sorted-subset replicate PCR. The authors' processing: ImmunoSEQ output lacked quality scores and full-length reads, limiting matched filtering. Here immunoSEQ multiplex PCR was the method, and the copy in TCRdb shows in-frame clones only, minus some. V and J calls and clone size come straight from that table; D and trimming were deduced from the DNA. The top ten hold more than 0.1% of the sample, which has over 2 million clones, approximately 95% seen once. The sample is drawn from a study of shared clonotypes between healthy human individuals. Notes on the study in general: Clonotype sharing levels among donors were expected to vary with sequencing depth. Memory subsets had estimated richness that was generally smaller than that of naive subsets.

This CDR3 has 15 residues. CDR1 MDHEN and CDR2 SYDVKM come from the germline V gene. V was trimmed by 6 bases and J by 0 bases, leaving 15 bases between them. The TCR sequence derives from a man between 18 and 35 years old in good health. The sample consisted of naive CD4+ T cells sorted from blood. This sample's subset: CD45RA+ positively selected. The chain employs TRBV28 and TRBJ2-7; no definite D call. The CDR3 nucleotides read TGTGCCAGCAGCCTGGCCGATCTGAGCTCCTACGAGCAGTACTTC. Its protein product is CASSLADLSSYEQYF. The variable domain in full, with the rest retrieved from reference TRBV28 and TRBJ2-7, is DVKVTQSSRYLVKRTGEKVFLECVQDMDHENMFWYRQDPGLGLRLIYFSYDVKMKEKGDIPEGYSVSREKKERFSLILESASTNQTSMYLCASSLADLSSYEQYFGPGTRLTVT.